The clone carrying this T cell receptor beta chain was recorded at least ten times. Its antigen remains unidentified. The record originates from a study of regulatory T cells in long-lasting Graves disease. Study details: Graves' patients, diagnosed recently, had received antithyroid drugs under 3 months. General observations from the study: There were preferences for TRBV28, TRBJ1-2 and TRBJ2-5 in persistent disease.

Libraries of TCR beta came from iRepertoire HTBI primers plus Arm-PCR of CDR3 regions. TCRdb redid the calling of the multiplex PCR reads with MiXCR, one entry per CDR3 protein. The table has 350,000 to 500,000 distinct CDR3 sequences, approximately 14% seen once; the top ten hold roughly 18%. Time point noted: newly diagnosed GD, antithyroid drugs for less than 3 months. Researchers made the TCR library from RNA that was extracted from PBMCs. Graves' disease diagnoses used American Thyroid Association guidelines. Those enrolled as patients came out of an endocrinology department in Xi'an, China. CDR1 SGHKS and CDR2 YYEKEE come from the germline V gene (reference sequence). Trimming pared 7 bases from V and 3 bases from J, leaving 20 bases between. CDR3 length: 15 residues. The data also belong to a second study, concerning T cells in Graves' hyperthyroidism and ophthalmopathy.

The sample consisted of peripheral blood mononuclear cells (PBMCs), taken at new diagnosis, from a patient treated with antithyroid drugs. The sequence was obtained from a woman in her 50s with Graves disease. This chain joins TRBV5-5 and TRBJ2-7; perhaps TRBD2 as D (5 bases). Here the CDR3 reads CASAPAEASFYEQYF. CDR3 nucleotides: TGTGCCAGCGCCCCCGCGGAGGCATCGTTCTACGAGCAGTACTTC.